This T cell receptor (beta chain) was profiled in a study of T-cell reconstitution after alpha-beta-depleted transplantation in children. Study-level points and caveats: Some patients showed high day-60 TCRbeta diversity, which derived from surviving recipient T cells and thymic progenitors. Several hundred expanded graft clones reportedly supplied alpha-beta T cells about two months after transplant. T-cell numbers and diversity, one year after transplant, stemmed largely from T cells that were newly produced.

This clonotype was counted between two and nine times. No antigen is known for it. Library preparation (for TCRbeta) was performed with unique molecular identifiers. TCRdb re-derived calls from the PCR reads in MiXCR, one entry per CDR3 protein. The table lists around 960,000 distinct CDR3 sequences, around 30% of them singletons, with roughly 30% in the top ten. The sequence derives from a boy under two years old who had a stem cell transplant for SCID, so the T cells may come from the graft donor. The sequenced sample was PBMCs, mostly from graft donor cells, obtained 360 days after TCRalphabeta/CD19-depleted stem cell transplant.

The CDR3 reads CASNSGTDTQYF. In DNA, the CDR3 is TGTGCCAGCAATTCGGGCACAGATACGCAGTATTTT. The genes are TRBV11-2 and TRBJ2-3; D is unresolved. The V gene lost 7 bases and the J gene lost 1 base, with 6 bases spanning the gap. The CDR3 totals 12 residues. The germline V gene encodes CDR1 SGHAT and CDR2 FQNNGV.